This entry is about one T cell receptor (beta chain). TCR beta from blood CD8+ and CD4+ T cells was sequenced. Reverse transcription of about 0.45 to 1 ug RNA was performed with random hexamers. TCRdb ran MiXCR on the immunoSEQ multiplex PCR reads and lists one entry per CDR3 protein. Of about 100,000 distinct CDR3 sequences listed, 95% are singletons. This sample was taken from a study of CD8 T cells in Susac syndrome. About the study: The Susac syndrome patients were therapy-naive, on corticosteroids, or on intravenous immunoglobulin alone at blood draw.

V was clipped by 0 bases and J by 6 bases, with 17 bases between them. Germline CDR1 SGHRS, CDR2 YFSETQ. This CDR3 region has 16 residues. The rearrangement joins TRBV5-1 to TRBJ2-3, with a tentative D call TRBD2 (5 bases). The clonotype originates from a human donor with Susac syndrome. The sequencing input was CD8+ T cells from PBMCs. In DNA form, the CDR3 reads TGCGCCAGCAGCTTGGGGTCGCCTAGCCCTACGGATACGCAGTATTTT. This codes for CASSLGSPSPTDTQYF. Filled out from reference TRBV5-1 and TRBJ2-3, the complete variable domain reads KAGVTQTPRYLIKTRGQQVTLSCSPISGHRSVSWYQQTPGQGLQFLFEYFSETQRNKGNFPGRFSGRQFSNSRSEMNVSTLELGDSALYLCASSLGSPSPTDTQYFGPGTRLTVL.